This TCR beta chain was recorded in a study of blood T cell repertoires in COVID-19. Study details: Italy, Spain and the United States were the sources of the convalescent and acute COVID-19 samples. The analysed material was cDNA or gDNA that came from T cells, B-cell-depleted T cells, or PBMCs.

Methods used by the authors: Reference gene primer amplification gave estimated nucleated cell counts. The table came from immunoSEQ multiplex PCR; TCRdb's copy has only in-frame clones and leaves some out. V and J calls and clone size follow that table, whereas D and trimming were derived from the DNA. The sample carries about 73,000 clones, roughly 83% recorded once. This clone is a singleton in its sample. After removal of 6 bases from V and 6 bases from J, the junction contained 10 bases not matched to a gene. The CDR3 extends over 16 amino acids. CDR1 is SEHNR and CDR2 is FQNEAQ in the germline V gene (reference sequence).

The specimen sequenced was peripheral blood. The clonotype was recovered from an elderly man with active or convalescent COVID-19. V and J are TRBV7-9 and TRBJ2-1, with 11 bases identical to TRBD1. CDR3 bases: TGTGCCAGCAGTTATAACGCCGGGACAGGGGGCAATGAGCAGTTCTTC. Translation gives CASSYNAGTGGNEQFF. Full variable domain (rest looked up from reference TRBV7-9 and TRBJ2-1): DTGVSQNPRHKITKRGQNVTFRCDPISEHNRLYWYRQTLGQGPEFLTYFQNEAQLEKSRLLSDRFSAERPKGSFSTLEIQRTEQGDSAMYLCASSYNAGTGGNEQFFGPGTRLTVL.